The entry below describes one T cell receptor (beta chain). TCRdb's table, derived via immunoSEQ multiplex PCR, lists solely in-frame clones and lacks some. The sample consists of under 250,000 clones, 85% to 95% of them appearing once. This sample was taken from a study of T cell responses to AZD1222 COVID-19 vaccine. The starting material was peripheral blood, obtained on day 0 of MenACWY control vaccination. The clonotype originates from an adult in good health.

CDR3 amino acids: CASQQGVEPQHF. The DNA of the CDR3 is TGTGCCAGCCAACAGGGGGTAGAGCCCCAGCATTTT. V and J are TRBV2 and TRBJ1-5; 8 positions match TRBD1. V lost 8 bases and J lost 8; bases outside the gene matches: 5. Per the germline V gene, CDR1 is SNHLY and CDR2 is FYNNEI. The CDR3 is 12 residues long.